Listed here are 10 T cell receptor beta chains from one sample, sequenced in a study of blood T cell repertoires in COVID-19. Only in-frame clones appear in the TCRdb table, and some are missing; sequencing was by immunoSEQ multiplex PCR. The table has about 170,000 clones, roughly 84% seen once. Sequenced input: PBMCs or T cells enriched from blood (not recorded which). These receptors all stem from a woman between 45 and 60 years old who had recovered from COVID-19.

The genes are TRBV27 and TRBJ1-3; maybe TRBD1 (6 bases). Trimming stripped 3 bases from V and 4 bases from J, with 10 bases between. Germline CDR1 is MNHEY and CDR2 is SMNVEV (reference sequence). The CDR3 has 14 residues. The CDR3 here is CASSFAGGGNTIYF. CDR3 sequence (DNA): TGTGCCAGCAGTTTTGCGGGGGGCGGAAACACCATATATTTT.

A single count supports this clone. This rearrangement joins TRBV28 to TRBJ1-5; D possibly corresponds to TRBD1 (5 bases). The germline CDR1 and CDR2 sequences are MDHEN and SYDVKM. V lost 3 bases and J 0 bases, leaving 24 bases between the germline ends. The CDR3 has 20 amino acids. CDR3 nucleotide sequence: TGTGCCAGCAGTTTTAATAGGGGCGGGAGCTCCTTATATAGCAATCAGCCCCAGCATTTT. Translated: CASSFNRGGSSLYSNQPQHF.

This clone was observed many times. The V call is TRBV2, the J call TRBJ2-7, with D possibly matching TRBD1 (5 bases). This CDR3 has 13 amino acids. CDR1 and CDR2 from the germline V gene are SNHLY and FYNNEI. V was cut by 6 bases and J by 2 bases, with 11 bases left in between. DNA for the CDR3: TGTGCCAGCAGGGCAGGGAAAACCTACGAGCAGTACTTC. Translated, it gives CASRAGKTYEQYF.

This sequence joins TRBV10-1 and TRBJ2-3, with TRBD1 matching over 7 bases. Trimming at V came to 5 bases and at J to 2 bases, leaving 10 bases not matched to a gene. The germline V gene encodes CDR1 WNHNN and CDR2 SYGVQD (reference sequence). This CDR3 has 16 amino acids. CDR3 coding DNA: TGCGCCAGCAGTACCTATGCGGACAGGTCCACAGATACGCAGTATTTT. Amino acids: CASSTYADRSTDTQYF.

V is TRBV6-1 and J is TRBJ2-7; TRBD1 might be the D (5 bases). Germline values: CDR1 MNHNS, CDR2 SASEGT. The germline V and J ends were trimmed by 6 bases and 4 bases, with 16 bases remaining between them. The length of the CDR3 is 14 residues. The CDR3 nucleotides are TGTGCCAGCAGCCTGGGGCTCCGAACTTACGAGCAGTACTTC. Translated: CASSLGLRTYEQYF.

This clone was counted once. The chain couples TRBV13 to TRBJ2-3, with 7 bases that match TRBD1. The germline gives CDR1 PRHDT, CDR2 FYEKMQ (reference sequence). V shed 5 bases and J 0 bases; nucleotides not matched to a gene: 8. CDR3 length: 16 residues. The CDR3 protein is CASSPRLTGSTDTQYF. In DNA form, the CDR3 reads TGTGCCAGCAGCCCTAGGTTGACAGGGAGCACAGATACGCAGTATTTT.

The CDR3, as DNA: TGTGCCAGCAACCCGACAGGGGTAGGTTACGAGCAGTACTTC. The encoded protein is CASNPTGVGYEQYF. This chain links TRBV27 with TRBJ2-7; TRBD1 aligns across 8 bases. The trim removed 7 bases at V and 4 bases at J, leaving 9 bases unmatched. The V gene's germline CDR1 is MNHEY and CDR2 SMNVEV (reference sequence). The CDR3 is 14 amino acids.

The V and J genes are TRBV28 and TRBJ1-1, with D unclear. Germline V CDR1 and CDR2: MDHEN, SYDVKM. Trimming took 3 bases from V and 4 from J, leaving 9 bases between them. The CDR3 contains 13 residues. The CDR3 loop reads CASSFLTGTEAFF. The CDR3 bases are TGTGCCAGCAGTTTTCTCACCGGCACTGAAGCTTTCTTT.

V and J are TRBV2 and TRBJ2-3; 9 nucleotides agree with TRBD2. This CDR3 has 15 amino acids. Germline-derived CDR1 and CDR2 are SNHLY and FYNNEI. Trimming took 4 bases from V and 2 from J; bases not matched to a gene: 4. In nucleotides, the CDR3 is TGTGCCAGCAGTGGGACTAGCGCTTTCACAGATACGCAGTATTTT. Translation gives CASSGTSAFTDTQYF.

This rearrangement joins TRBV12-3 or TRBV12-4 to TRBJ2-7, with D possibly TRBD2 on 5 matching bases. The CDR3 sequence is 11 residues long. V gave up 3 bases and J gave up 7 bases, with 7 bases separating them. CDR3 sequence reads: CASSFGVEQYF. CDR3 coding DNA: TGTGCCAGCAGTTTCGGGGTTGAGCAGTACTTC.